This TCR beta chain originates from a study of blood T cell repertoires in COVID-19. Germline V gives CDR1 SGHRS, CDR2 YFSETQ. V was shortened by 5 bases and J by 1 base, with 12 bases between the two germline ends. The CDR3 is 14 residues long. Per the original methods: Researchers report that nucleated cell counts were estimated from reference gene primer amplification. Method: immunoSEQ multiplex PCR; TCRdb's copy keeps in-frame clones and lacks some. D and trimming come from the DNA, and the V and J calls and clone size come from that table. The repertoire holds some 300,000 clones, 75% to 90% seen once, with 5.5% to 8% in the top ten. This clone came up once. The Seattle patients, enrolled during active infection, were followed longitudinally.

The clonotype comes from a woman aged 50 to 60 with COVID-19, enrolled during active disease. V and J are TRBV5-1 and TRBJ2-5; D gene uncertain. The sample comprised peripheral blood. The CDR3 region is CASSFLSSQETQYF. The CDR3 DNA sequence: TGCGCCAGCAGTTTTCTTAGCAGCCAAGAGACCCAGTACTTC.